This T cell receptor beta chain appears in the sequencing data of a study of blood T cell repertoires in COVID-19. Study overall: Whether acute or convalescent, the COVID-19 samples came from the United States, Italy and Spain. T cells, B-cell-depleted T cells, or PBMCs provided the cDNA or gDNA that served as material.

Deletions cut 5 bases from V and 0 bases from J, with 12 bases between. Germline V gene data show CDR1 as SGDLS and CDR2 as YYNGEE. This CDR3 is built from 15 residues. In the original processing: Counts of nucleated cells, estimated from reference gene primer amplification, were obtained. Method: immunoSEQ multiplex PCR; TCRdb's copy keeps in-frame clones and lacks some. V and J calls and clone size are those listed in that table; D and trimming were worked out from the DNA. The sample gives approximately 83,000 clones, just under 85% of which show up once; around 3.7% is in the top ten. What was sequenced was peripheral blood. The rearrangement uses TRBV9 and TRBJ1-3; D might be TRBD1 (6 bases). This TCR was recovered from a man over 45 with acute or convalescent COVID-19. The CDR3 region is CASSETGSSGNTIYF. The CDR3 DNA reads as TGTGCCAGCAGTGAGACAGGATCCTCTGGAAACACCATATATTTT.